This record covers a single TCR beta chain. The table came from immunoSEQ multiplex PCR; TCRdb's copy has only in-frame clones and leaves some out. There are around 150,000 clones in the sample; about 80% occur only once, and about a fifth lies in the top ten. The V and J ends lost 10 bases and 2 bases respectively, with 12 bases between them. Germline values: CDR1 MNHEY, CDR2 SMNVEV (reference sequence). The length of the CDR3 is 12 residues. This specimen comes from a study of blood T cell repertoires in COVID-19. The sequenced sample consisted of peripheral blood. This clonotype was sampled from a woman at least 80 years old with acute or convalescent COVID-19. This chain links TRBV27 with TRBJ2-7; a weak D match, TRBD1 (6 bases). CDR3 residues: CATGDKPYEQYF. The CDR3 DNA reads as TGTGCCACTGGGGACAAGCCCTACGAGCAGTACTTC.